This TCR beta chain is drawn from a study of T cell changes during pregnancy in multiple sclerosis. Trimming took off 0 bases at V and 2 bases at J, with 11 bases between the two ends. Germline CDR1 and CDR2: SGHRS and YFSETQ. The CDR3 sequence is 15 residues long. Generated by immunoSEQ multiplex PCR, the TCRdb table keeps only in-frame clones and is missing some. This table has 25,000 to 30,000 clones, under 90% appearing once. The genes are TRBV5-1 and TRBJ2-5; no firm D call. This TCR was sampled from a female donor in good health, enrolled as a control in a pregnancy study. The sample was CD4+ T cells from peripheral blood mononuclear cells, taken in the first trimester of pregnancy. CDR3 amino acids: CASSLAESLQETQYF. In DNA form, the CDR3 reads TGCGCCAGCAGCTTGGCCGAAAGCCTACAAGAGACCCAGTACTTC. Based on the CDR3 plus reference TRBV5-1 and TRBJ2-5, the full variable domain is KAGVTQTPRYLIKTRGQQVTLSCSPISGHRSVSWYQQTPGQGLQFLFEYFSETQRNKGNFPGRFSGRQFSNSRSEMNVSTLELGDSALYLCASSLAESLQETQYFGPGTRLLVL.